This T cell receptor (beta chain) was sequenced during a study of T cell changes during pregnancy in multiple sclerosis. With 2 bases clipped from V and 1 base from J, the junction kept 4 bases outside the gene matches. The CDR3 runs 15 residues. Germline V CDR1 and CDR2: SGHRS, YFSETQ. The assay was immunoSEQ multiplex PCR, and TCRdb's table has in-frame clones only and misses some. Found here are approximately 100,000 clones, about 90% of them singletons; the top ten hold roughly 0.88%. The source of this sequence is a female donor with multiple sclerosis, enrolled in a pregnancy study. Sample: peripheral blood, taken after pregnancy. V and J are TRBV5-1 and TRBJ1-1; 8 bases fit TRBD1. The CDR3 sequence is CASSFQDRENTEAFF. The CDR3 DNA reads as TGCGCCAGCAGCTTCCAGGACAGGGAGAACACTGAAGCTTTCTTT.